The 10 T cell receptor beta chains below were found in one sample sequenced in a study of T cells in Graves' hyperthyroidism and ophthalmopathy. Amplification of TCR beta CDR3 regions was performed using RNA transcripts as template. A set of HTBI primers served as the primers for a first-round RT-PCR of the TCR CDR3. MiXCR, applied by TCRdb to the multiplex PCR reads, yields one record per CDR3 protein. Of tens of thousands of distinct CDR3 sequences in the sample, roughly 50% were seen once. Sequenced sample: blood. These receptor sequences come from a woman aged 50 to 65 with Graves' ophthalmopathy.

The chain has TRBV5-4 and TRBJ1-4; D perhaps matches TRBD1 (6 bases). The CDR3 consists of 17 residues. Germline CDR1 is SGHNT and CDR2 is YYREEE (reference sequence). Trimming shortened V by 5 bases and J by 10 bases, and 27 bases separated the two germline ends. This CDR3 is CASSAGGQAKQGRKLFF. The CDR3 DNA reads as TGTGCCAGCAGTGCCGGGGGGCAGGCGAAACAGGGTCGAAAACTGTTTTTT.

The chain uses TRBV19 and TRBJ2-6, with 10 bases that match TRBD1. There are 20 residues in the CDR3. Trimming took 5 bases from V and 0 from J; bases not matched to a gene: 13. Germline V gene lookup returns CDR1 LNHDA and CDR2 SQIVND (reference sequence). For the CDR3, the DNA is TGTGCCAGTAGTCCCCGAGCAAGGGGACAGGGGATCTCTGGGGCCAACGTCCTGACTTTC. As protein: CASSPRARGQGISGANVLTF.

The V gene is TRBV7-8, the J gene TRBJ2-5; D call uncertain. This CDR3 spans 12 amino acids. In germline, CDR1 is SGHVS, CDR2 FQNEAQ. Trimming removed 4 bases from V and 5 bases from J, with 8 bases in between. In DNA form, the CDR3 reads TGTGCCAGCAGCTCGGTGGGGGAGACCCAGTACTTC. Its translation is CASSSVGETQYF.

This clonotype appeared many times. A much larger clone differs by one base, so this may be a read error. The rearrangement uses TRBV5-8 and TRBJ2-7; TRBD1 matches at 7 bases. Trimming removed 2 bases from V and 2 bases from J; junction bases left unmatched: 7. The CDR3 length is 15 residues. Germline V gene lookup returns CDR1 SGHTS and CDR2 YDEGEE. CDR3 in DNA: TGTGCCAGCAGCTTCCCGGGACAGCTAGCCTACGAGCAGTACTTC. Translated: CASSFPGQLAYEQYF. Full variable domain (missing parts from reference TRBV5-8 and TRBJ2-7): EAGVTQSPTHLIKTRGQQATLRCSPISGHTSVYWYQQALGLGLQFLLWYDEGEERNRGNFPPRFSGRQFPNYSSELNVNALELEDSALYLCASSFPGQLAYEQYFGPGTRLTVT.

This clonotype was detected ten times or more. This chain joins TRBV5-8 and TRBJ2-1; D is unclear. The CDR3 is 13 residues long. V lost 0 bases and J 10 bases, leaving 11 bases between the germline ends. The V gene's germline CDR1 is SGHTS and CDR2 YDEGEE. The CDR3 reads CASSLDRAGEQFF. As DNA, the CDR3 is TGTGCCAGCAGCTTGGATCGGGCCGGGGAGCAGTTCTTC.

This clonotype was recorded many times. The genes are TRBV7-9 and TRBJ1-5, with TRBD1 as a possible D gene (6 bases). The CDR3 spans 14 residues. The germline gives CDR1 SEHNR, CDR2 FQNEAQ (reference sequence). V was clipped by 5 bases and J by 8 bases, with 16 bases between them. The CDR3 sequence is CASSPTGRGEPQHF. The CDR3 DNA follows: TGTGCCAGCAGCCCAACAGGGCGTGGGGAGCCCCAGCATTTT.

This clonotype occurred many times. The chain links TRBV2 to TRBJ2-7; the D call may be TRBD1 or TRBD2 (6 bases each). CDR3 length equals 15 residues. Trimming cost V 6 bases and J 1 base, with 16 bases left between them. Germline V gene sequence: CDR1 SNHLY, CDR2 FYNNEI. The chain's CDR3 is CASRRPAGTSYEQYF. DNA for the CDR3: TGTGCCAGCAGAAGGCCCGCGGGGACATCCTACGAGCAGTACTTC.

A note on this clonotype: One junction end does not reproduce the germline sequence, and a read error may be involved. The chain employs TRBV12-3 or TRBV12-4 and TRBJ1-1, with D perhaps TRBD1 (5 bases). The CDR3 totals 15 residues. The CDR3 is CASSPTGYGDTEAFF. CDR3 nucleotide sequence: TGTGCCAGCAGTCCAACAGGATACGGTGACACGGAAGCTTTCTTT.

This clonotype was seen a single time. A much larger clone sits a single nucleotide away, making a read error possible. J is TRBJ2-7 and V is TRBV7-3; D possibly uses TRBD1 or TRBD2 (5 bases each). Trimming shortened V by 8 bases and J by 5 bases, and 13 bases separated the two germline ends. The V gene's germline CDR1 is SGHTA and CDR2 FQGTGA. CDR3 length: 12 amino acids. The CDR3 region has the DNA TGTGCCAGCTCACCCCGGGGCGACGAGCAGTACTTC. Protein: CASSPRGDEQYF.

The chain has TRBV2 and TRBJ1-5; D possibly corresponds to TRBD1 (5 bases). This CDR3 region has 16 residues. The V and J ends lost 8 bases and 4 bases respectively, with 21 bases between them. Germline CDR1 and CDR2: SNHLY and FYNNEI. The CDR3: CASRPTADSGNQPQHF. CDR3 sequence (DNA): TGTGCCAGCCGCCCCACCGCTGACAGTGGGAATCAGCCCCAGCATTTT.